This TCR beta chain comes out of a study of blood T cell repertoires in COVID-19. Overall study: Samples of COVID-19 (acute and convalescent) were obtained from the United States, Italy and Spain. PBMCs, B-cell-depleted T cells, or T cells provided the cDNA or gDNA that made up the material.

The CDR3 length is 11 residues. The V gene's germline CDR1 is DFQATT and CDR2 SNEGSKA (reference sequence). Authors' data handling: Scientists estimated how many nucleated cells there were by amplifying reference gene primers. Clones were sequenced by immunoSEQ multiplex PCR, and TCRdb holds only the in-frame ones, with some missing. V, J and clone size are those of that table, while D and trimming were read from the DNA. The sample holds tens of thousands of clones, roughly 80% seen once. The gene calls are TRBV20-1 and TRBJ2-5; 7 bases are shared with TRBD1. This receptor was obtained from a man between 50 and 59 years old with acute or convalescent COVID-19. Input material: peripheral blood. The CDR3 DNA is TGCAGCCGGGACAGACAAGAGACCCAGTACTTC. It encodes CSRDRQETQYF.